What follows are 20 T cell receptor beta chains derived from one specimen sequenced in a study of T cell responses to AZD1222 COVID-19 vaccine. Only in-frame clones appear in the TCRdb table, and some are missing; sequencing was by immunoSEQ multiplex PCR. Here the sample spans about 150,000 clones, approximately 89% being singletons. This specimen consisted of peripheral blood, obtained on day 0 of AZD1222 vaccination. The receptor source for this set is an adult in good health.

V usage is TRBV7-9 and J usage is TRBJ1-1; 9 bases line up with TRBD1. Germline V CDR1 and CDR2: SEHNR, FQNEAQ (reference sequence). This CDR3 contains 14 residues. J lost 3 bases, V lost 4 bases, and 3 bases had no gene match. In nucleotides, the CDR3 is TGTGCCAGCAGCTCCCGGACAGGGGACACTGAAGCTTTCTTT. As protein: CASSSRTGDTEAFF.

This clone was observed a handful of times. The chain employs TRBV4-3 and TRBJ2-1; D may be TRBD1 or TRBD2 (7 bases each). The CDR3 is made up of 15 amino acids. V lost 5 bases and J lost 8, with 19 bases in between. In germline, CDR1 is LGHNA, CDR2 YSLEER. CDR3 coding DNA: TGCGCCAGCAGCTGGACGGGAGGAGGGGGCGATGAGCAGTTCTTC. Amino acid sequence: CASSWTGGGGDEQFF.

CDR3 sequence: CASSPGGNYGYTF. Written as DNA, the CDR3 is TGTGCCAGCAGCCCCGGGGGTAACTATGGCTACACCTTC. This chain joins TRBV5-4 and TRBJ1-2; tentatively, D is TRBD1 (5 bases). V dropped 4 bases and J dropped 1 base, with 8 bases sitting between them. Germline CDR1 and CDR2: SGHNT and YYREEE (reference sequence). CDR3 length: 13 amino acids.

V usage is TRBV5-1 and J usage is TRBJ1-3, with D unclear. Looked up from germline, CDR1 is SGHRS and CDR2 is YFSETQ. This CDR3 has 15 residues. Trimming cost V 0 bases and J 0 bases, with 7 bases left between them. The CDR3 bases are TGCGCCAGCAGCTTGGGCAGGAGCTCTGGAAACACCATATATTTT. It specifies CASSLGRSSGNTIYF.

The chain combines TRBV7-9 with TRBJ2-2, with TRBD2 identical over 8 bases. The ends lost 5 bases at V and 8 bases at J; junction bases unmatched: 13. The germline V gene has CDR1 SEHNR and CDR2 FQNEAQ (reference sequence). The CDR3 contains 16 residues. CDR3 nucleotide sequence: TGTGCCAGCAGCGCCCGGGGTAGCGGGAAAGCTGGGGAGCTGTTTTTT. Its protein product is CASSARGSGKAGELFF. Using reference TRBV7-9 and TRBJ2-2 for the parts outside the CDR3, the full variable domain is DTGVSQNPRHKITKRGQNVTFRCDPISEHNRLYWYRQTLGQGPEFLTYFQNEAQLEKSRLLSDRFSAERPKGSFSTLEIQRTEQGDSAMYLCASSARGSGKAGELFFGEGSRLTVL.

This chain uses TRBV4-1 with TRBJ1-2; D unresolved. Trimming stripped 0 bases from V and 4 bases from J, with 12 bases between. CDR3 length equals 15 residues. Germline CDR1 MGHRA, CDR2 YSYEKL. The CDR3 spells CASSQDKSWGYGYTF. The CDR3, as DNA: TGCGCCAGCAGCCAAGATAAATCGTGGGGCTATGGCTACACCTTC.

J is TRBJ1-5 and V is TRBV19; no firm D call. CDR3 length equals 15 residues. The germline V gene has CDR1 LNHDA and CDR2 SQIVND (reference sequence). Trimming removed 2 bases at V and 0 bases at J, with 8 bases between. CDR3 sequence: CASSIRHNSNQPQHF. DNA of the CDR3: TGTGCCAGTAGTATACGACATAATAGCAATCAGCCCCAGCATTTT.

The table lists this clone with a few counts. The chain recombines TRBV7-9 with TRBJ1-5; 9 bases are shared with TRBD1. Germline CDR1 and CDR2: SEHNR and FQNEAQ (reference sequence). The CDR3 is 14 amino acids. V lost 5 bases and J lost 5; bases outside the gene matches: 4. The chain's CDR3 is CASSRTGEYQPQHF. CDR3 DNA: TGTGCCAGCAGCCGGACAGGGGAATATCAGCCCCAGCATTTT.

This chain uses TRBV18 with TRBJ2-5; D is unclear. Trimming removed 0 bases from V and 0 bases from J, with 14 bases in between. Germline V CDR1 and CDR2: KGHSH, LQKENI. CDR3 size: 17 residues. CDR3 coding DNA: TGTGCCAGCTCACCACCGGTTTGGAAGGAAGACCAAGAGACCCAGTACTTC. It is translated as CASSPPVWKEDQETQYF.

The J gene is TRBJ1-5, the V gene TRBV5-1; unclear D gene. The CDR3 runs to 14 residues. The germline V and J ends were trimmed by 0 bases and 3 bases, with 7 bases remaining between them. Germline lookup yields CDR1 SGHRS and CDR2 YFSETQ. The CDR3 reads CASSLGGNNQPQHF. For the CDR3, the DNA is TGCGCCAGCAGCTTGGGTGGGAACAATCAGCCCCAGCATTTT.

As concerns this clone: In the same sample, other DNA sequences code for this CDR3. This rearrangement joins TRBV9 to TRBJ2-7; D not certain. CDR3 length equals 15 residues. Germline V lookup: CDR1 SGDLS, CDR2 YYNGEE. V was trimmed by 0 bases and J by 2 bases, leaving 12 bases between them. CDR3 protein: CASSVGPGQTYEQYF. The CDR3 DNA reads TGTGCCAGCAGCGTAGGACCGGGCCAGACCTACGAGCAGTACTTC.

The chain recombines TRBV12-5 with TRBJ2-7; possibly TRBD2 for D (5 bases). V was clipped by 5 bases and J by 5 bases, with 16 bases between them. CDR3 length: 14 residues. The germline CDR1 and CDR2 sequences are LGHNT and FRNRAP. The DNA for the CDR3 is TGTGCTAGTGGTCCCCGGGATCCACGGAACGAGCAGTACTTC. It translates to CASGPRDPRNEQYF.

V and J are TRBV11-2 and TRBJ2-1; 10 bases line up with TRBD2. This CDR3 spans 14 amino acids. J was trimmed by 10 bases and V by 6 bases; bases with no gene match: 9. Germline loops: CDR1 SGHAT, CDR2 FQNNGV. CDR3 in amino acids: CASSLLAGGGEQFF. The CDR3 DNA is TGTGCCAGCAGTCTCTTAGCGGGAGGAGGGGAGCAGTTCTTC.

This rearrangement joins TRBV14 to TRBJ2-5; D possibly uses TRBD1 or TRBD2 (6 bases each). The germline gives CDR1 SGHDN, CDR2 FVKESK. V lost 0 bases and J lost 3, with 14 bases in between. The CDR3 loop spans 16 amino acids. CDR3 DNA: TGTGCCAGCAGCCAAGATTCACAGGGAGGTGAAGAGACCCAGTACTTC. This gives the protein CASSQDSQGGEETQYF.

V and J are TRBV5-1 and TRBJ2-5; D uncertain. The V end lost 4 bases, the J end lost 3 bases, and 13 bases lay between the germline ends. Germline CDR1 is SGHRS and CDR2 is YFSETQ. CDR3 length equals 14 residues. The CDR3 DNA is TGCGCCAGCAGCGGATGGGTGGACGAAGAGACCCAGTACTTC. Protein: CASSGWVDEETQYF.

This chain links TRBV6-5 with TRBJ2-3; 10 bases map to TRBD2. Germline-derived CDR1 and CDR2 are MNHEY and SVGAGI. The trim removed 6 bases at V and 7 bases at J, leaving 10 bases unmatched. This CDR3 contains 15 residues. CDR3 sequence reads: CASSSPSGRSNTQYF. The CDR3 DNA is TGTGCCAGCAGCTCACCTAGCGGGAGAAGTAATACGCAGTATTTT.

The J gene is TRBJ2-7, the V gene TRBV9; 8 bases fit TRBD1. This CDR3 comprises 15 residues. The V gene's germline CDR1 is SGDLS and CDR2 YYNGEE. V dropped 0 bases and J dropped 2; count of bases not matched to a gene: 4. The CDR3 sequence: CASSVAGTGAYEQYF. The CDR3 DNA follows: TGTGCCAGCAGCGTAGCTGGGACAGGCGCCTACGAGCAGTACTTC.

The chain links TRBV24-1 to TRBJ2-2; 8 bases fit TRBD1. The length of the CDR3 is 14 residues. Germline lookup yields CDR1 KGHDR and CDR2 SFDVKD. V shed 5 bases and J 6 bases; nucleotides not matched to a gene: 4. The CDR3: CATSAGGSAGELFF. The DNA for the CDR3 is TGTGCCACCAGTGCAGGGGGCAGTGCCGGGGAGCTGTTTTTT.

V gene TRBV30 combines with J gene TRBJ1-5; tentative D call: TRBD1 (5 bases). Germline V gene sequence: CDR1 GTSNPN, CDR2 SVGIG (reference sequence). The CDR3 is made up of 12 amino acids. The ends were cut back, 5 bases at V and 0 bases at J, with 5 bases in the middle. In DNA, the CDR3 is TGTGCCTGGGGGGGTAGCAATCAGCCCCAGCATTTT. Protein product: CAWGGSNQPQHF.

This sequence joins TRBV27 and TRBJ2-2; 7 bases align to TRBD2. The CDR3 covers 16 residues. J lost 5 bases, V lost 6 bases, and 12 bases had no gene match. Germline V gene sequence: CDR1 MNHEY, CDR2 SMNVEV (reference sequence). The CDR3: CASRPSGREGTGELFF. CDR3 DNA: TGTGCCAGCAGGCCATCAGGGAGGGAAGGGACCGGGGAGCTGTTTTTT.